This TCR beta chain was sequenced for a study of PD-L1 blockade in urothelial cancer (dated by TCRdb to about 2017). Broadly, across the study: All patients started therapy around 2014 and received atezolizumab 1,200 mg intravenously every 3 weeks. About 90% of the roughly 29 patients were identified as males with urothelial cancer of bladder origin, and a prior smoking history was reported by 18 of 29 patients. Patients had an ECOG performance status of 0 or 1 and had received between 0 and 3 prior chemotherapy regimens. Blood samples were analyzed 3 weeks after the start of treatment (second dose) and 6 weeks after the start of treatment. A median of about 150,000 T cells and approximately 83,000 unique TCRs was obtained from blood samples, and a median clonality of around 0.08 was observed. The study, an exploratory multi-omic analysis, examined somatic, immune and clinical correlates of response to PD-L1 blockade with atezolizumab in urothelial cancer. Pretreatment tumor samples, along with matched peripheral blood collected serially before and after atezolizumab treatment, underwent TCR sequencing. Durable clinical benefit meant progression-free survival longer than 6 months, and TCR features were also tested against progression-free and overall survival. In the same patients who had TCR sequencing, pretreatment tumors also underwent whole exome sequencing and RNA sequencing. Durable clinical benefit was achieved by nine patients and was not achieved by 20 patients. Over 28 patients had pretreatment blood TCR-seq, 24 had at least one posttreatment blood collection, and 24 had tumor TCR-seq.

The label giving this sample's time point can be read as: pretreatment peripheral blood. A cohort of around 28 patients with locally advanced or metastatic urothelial carcinoma, treated at Memorial Sloan Kettering on a trial protocol, was included. Peripheral blood mononuclear cells were collected pretreatment and during treatment, with between 1 and 8 total time points obtained per patient. The Qiagen DNeasy Blood extraction kit was used to purify genomic DNA from total PBMCs and tumor samples. Collected pretreatment and during treatment, PBMCs were isolated and stored as previously described. A note on this clone: There is no known antigen for this receptor. There are no base qualities to consult, and no much larger clone falls within one base.

Each PCR received spiked-in synthetic TCR analog templates so that absolute template abundance could be estimated from read counts. TCRbeta CDR3 regions were amplified from genomic DNA with bias-controlled V and J gene primers using the immunoSEQ assay. Rearranged TCRbeta segments were sequenced at approximately 20X coverage. Concerning the study's data processing: Clustering was used to correct sequencing errors, and CDR3s were annotated against IMGT so that V, D and J genes could be assigned. Only productive TCRbeta rearrangements were used in downstream analyses, excluding out-of-frame or stop-codon sequences. Clonality was calculated as one minus the Shannon entropy normalized by the log of the number of unique productive sequences. Fisher's exact test with Benjamini-Hochberg correction, at a threshold of adjusted p below 0.01, was used to find clones that differed between time points or between blood and tumor. TCRdb took over this immuneACCESS table, retaining in-frame rearrangements with V and J assigned. Such tables are incomplete; in checked studies, under half of the missing clones stem from an unresolved V gene, and the remainder is unexplained. Clone size and V and J calls were adopted from that table, with D and trimming inferred from the DNA. This sample has 60,000 to 75,000 clones in its table, and around 86% of those were observed once. About 15% of the sample is in the top ten clones.

General conclusions and limits of the study: Greater expansion of tumor-associated TCR clones in peripheral blood 3 weeks after the start of treatment was observed in patients with durable benefit (n of about 24, p = 0.022). Because the sample size was small (n ≈ 28) and many of the analyses were exploratory, the results are meant to be hypothesis-generating. A pretreatment peripheral blood TCR clonality below the median was linked to improved progression-free and overall survival.

The CDR3 runs 15 amino acids, cysteine and phenylalanine included. Kept here is only the CDR3 DNA, which spans 45 bases and is read in frame from base 1. Trimmed from V: 4 bases; trimmed from J: 5 bases; junction bases lacking a gene match: 11. Sequences SGHRS (CDR1) and YFSETQ (CDR2) are obtained from the germline V gene. The sequence joins TRBV5-1 to TRBJ1-2; 7 nucleotides in the junction match TRBD1. The TCR sequence derives from a man aged 55 to 70 with urothelial cancer. This specimen was PBMCs, taken around atezolizumab (anti-PD-L1) treatment. Here is the DNA: TGCGCCAGCAGCCTAGGACCGGGACAGCCTTATGGCTACACCTTC. This translates into CASSLGPGQPYGYTF. The variable domain in full, with residues beyond the CDR3 obtained from the reference TRBV5-1 and TRBJ1-2 genes, is KAGVTQTPRYLIKTRGQQVTLSCSPISGHRSVSWYQQTPGQGLQFLFEYFSETQRNKGNFPGRFSGRQFSNSRSEMNVSTLELGDSALYLCASSLGPGQPYGYTFGSGTRLTVV.